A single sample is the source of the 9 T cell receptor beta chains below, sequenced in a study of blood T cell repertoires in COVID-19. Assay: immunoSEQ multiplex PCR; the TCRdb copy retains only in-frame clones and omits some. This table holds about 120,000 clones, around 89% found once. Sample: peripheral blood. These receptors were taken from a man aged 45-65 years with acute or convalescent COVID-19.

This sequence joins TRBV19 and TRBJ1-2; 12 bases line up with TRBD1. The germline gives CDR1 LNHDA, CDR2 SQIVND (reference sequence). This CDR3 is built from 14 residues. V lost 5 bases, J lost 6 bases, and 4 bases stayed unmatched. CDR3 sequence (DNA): TGTGCCAGTAGTTGGGACAGGGGGCACGATGGCTACACCTTC. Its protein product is CASSWDRGHDGYTF.

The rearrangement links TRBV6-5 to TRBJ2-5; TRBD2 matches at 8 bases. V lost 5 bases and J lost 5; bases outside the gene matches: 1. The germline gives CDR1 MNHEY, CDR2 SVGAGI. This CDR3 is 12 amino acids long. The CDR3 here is CASSRGGETQYF. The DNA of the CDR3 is TGTGCCAGCAGTCGGGGGGGCGAGACCCAGTACTTC.

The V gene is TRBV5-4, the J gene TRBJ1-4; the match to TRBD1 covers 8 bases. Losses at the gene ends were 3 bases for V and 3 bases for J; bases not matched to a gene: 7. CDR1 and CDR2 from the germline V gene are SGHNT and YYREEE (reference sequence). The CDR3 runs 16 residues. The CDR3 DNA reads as TGTGCCAGCAGCTCCCAGGGGGCTCGGGCTAATGAAAAACTGTTTTTT. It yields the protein CASSSQGARANEKLFF.

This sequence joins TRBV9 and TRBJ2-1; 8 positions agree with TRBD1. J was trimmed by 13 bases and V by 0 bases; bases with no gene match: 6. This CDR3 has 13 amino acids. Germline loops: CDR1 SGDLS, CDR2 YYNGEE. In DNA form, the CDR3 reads TGTGCCAGCAGCGTAGTTTCAGGGGGCCGTCAGTTCTTC. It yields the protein CASSVVSGGRQFF.

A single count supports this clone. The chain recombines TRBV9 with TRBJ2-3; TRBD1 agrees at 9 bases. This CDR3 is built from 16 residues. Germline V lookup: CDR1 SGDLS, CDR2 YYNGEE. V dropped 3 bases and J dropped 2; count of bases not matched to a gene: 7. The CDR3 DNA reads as TGTGCCAGCAGCGCTGCCGGGACAGGGTTCACAGATACGCAGTATTTT. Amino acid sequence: CASSAAGTGFTDTQYF.

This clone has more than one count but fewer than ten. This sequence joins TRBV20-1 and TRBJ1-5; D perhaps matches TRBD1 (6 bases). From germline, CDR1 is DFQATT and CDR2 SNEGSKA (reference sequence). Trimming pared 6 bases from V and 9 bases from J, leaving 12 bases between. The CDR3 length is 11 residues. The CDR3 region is CSASTTGPQHF. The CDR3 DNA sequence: TGCAGTGCAAGTACGACAGGGCCCCAGCATTTT.

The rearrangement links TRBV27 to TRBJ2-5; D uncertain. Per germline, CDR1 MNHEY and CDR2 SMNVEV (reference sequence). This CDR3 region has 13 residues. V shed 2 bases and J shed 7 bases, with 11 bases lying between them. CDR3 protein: CASSLTGYGTQYF. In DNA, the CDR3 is TGTGCCAGCAGTTTAACGGGTTATGGGACCCAGTACTTC.

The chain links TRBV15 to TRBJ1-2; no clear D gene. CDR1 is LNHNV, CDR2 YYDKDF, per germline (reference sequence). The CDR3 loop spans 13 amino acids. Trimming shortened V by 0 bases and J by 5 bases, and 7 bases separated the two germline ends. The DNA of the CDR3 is TGTGCCACCAGCAGAGAGGCGGGTTATGGCTACACCTTC. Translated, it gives CATSREAGYGYTF.

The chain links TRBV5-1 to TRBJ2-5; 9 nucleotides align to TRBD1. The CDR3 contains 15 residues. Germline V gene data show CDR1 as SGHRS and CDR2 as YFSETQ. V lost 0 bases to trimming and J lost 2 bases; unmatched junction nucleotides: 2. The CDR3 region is CASSLGDRDQETQYF. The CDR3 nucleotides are TGCGCCAGCAGCTTGGGGGACAGGGATCAAGAGACCCAGTACTTC.